The entry below describes one T cell receptor beta chain. Data came from immunoSEQ multiplex PCR; TCRdb stores just in-frame clones and leaves some out. Of 110,000 or so clones in the sample, about 90% are singletons; the top ten hold around 2.6%. Time point given: after dendritic cell vaccination, including at tumor progression/relapse. The CDR3 contains 18 residues. The V gene's germline CDR1 is SGHRS and CDR2 YFSETQ. With V trimmed by 4 bases and J by 3 bases, 19 bases remained unmatched. This sample was included in a study of glioma-infiltrating T cells after dendritic cell vaccination. This chain connects TRBV5-1 to TRBJ2-7; 7 bases agree with TRBD1. The clonotype was recovered from a human donor with glioblastoma. The sample in question was blood, obtained after dendritic cell vaccination. CDR3 sequence: CASSHWGLTGKSYYEQYF. The CDR3 region has the DNA TGCGCCAGCAGCCATTGGGGCTTGACAGGGAAATCCTACTACGAGCAGTACTTC.